A selection of T cell receptor beta chains follows, all from one sample in a study of T cell changes during pregnancy in multiple sclerosis. Profiling relied on immunoSEQ multiplex PCR, and the TCRdb table lists in-frame clones only, not all of them. This sample has about 54,000 clones, with around 90% found just once. The sample in question was CD4+ T cells from peripheral blood mononuclear cells, obtained in the first trimester of pregnancy. The receptor set was obtained from a female donor with multiple sclerosis, enrolled in a pregnancy study. Each CDR3 is given with its conserved first and last residue. Fields, in order: V gene, J gene, D gene, clone size, CDR3 protein, CDR3 DNA. A D gene is named only where the DNA matches it firmly. Size tells how often a clone was seen (once, few, many) or the class of an expanded clone, and some rows leave it out.

>TRBV5-5|TRBJ1-5|TRBD1|NA
CASSRGQGGGNQPQHF
TGTGCCAGCAGCCGGGGACAGGGCGGGGGCAATCAGCCCCAGCATTTT
>TRBV10-3|TRBJ2-1|NA|NA
CAISPYRGHIRTPSYNEQFF
TGTGCCATCAGTCCGTATAGGGGACACATACGAACCCCCTCCTACAATGAGCAGTTCTTC
>TRBV9|TRBJ2-5|NA|NA
CASSTPGKQETQYF
TGTGCCAGCAGCACCCCAGGGAAGCAAGAGACCCAGTACTTC
>TRBV19|TRBJ2-1|TRBD2|NA
CASRWSAGGAYNEQFF
TGTGCCAGTAGGTGGTCGGCGGGAGGGGCCTACAATGAGCAGTTCTTC
>TRBV5-4|TRBJ2-5|TRBD2|NA
CASTNIAGGEETQYF
TGTGCCAGCACCAATATAGCGGGGGGAGAGGAGACCCAGTACTTC
>TRBV11-3|TRBJ2-5|NA|NA
CASSLDGRLPPYQETQYF
TGTGCCAGCAGCTTAGATGGAAGACTCCCCCCGTACCAAGAGACCCAGTACTTC
>TRBV28|TRBJ1-5|TRBD1|NA
CASSQRRGRSYQPQHF
TGTGCCAGCAGTCAACGCAGGGGGCGTAGTTATCAGCCCCAGCATTTT
>TRBV5-4|TRBJ2-1|TRBD2|NA
CASRLAGAYNEQFF
TGTGCCAGCAGGCTAGCGGGAGCCTACAATGAGCAGTTCTTC
>TRBV14|TRBJ2-3|NA|NA
CASSGNPNTQYF
TGTGCCAGCAGCGGTAATCCTAATACGCAGTATTTT
>TRBV11-2|TRBJ1-2|TRBD1|NA
CASSSLRDRLYGYTF
TGTGCCAGCAGCTCTCTCCGGGACAGGCTCTATGGCTACACCTTC
>TRBV2|TRBJ1-1|NA|NA
CASSDREKNTEAFF
TGTGCCAGCAGTGACAGGGAAAAGAACACTGAAGCTTTCTTT
>TRBV12-5|TRBJ1-1|NA|NA
CASGLYGTEAFF
TGTGCTAGTGGTTTGTACGGGACTGAAGCTTTCTTT
>TRBV11-3|TRBJ2-5|NA|NA
CASSLDGGDRETQYF
TGTGCCAGCAGCTTAGATGGAGGGGATAGGGAGACCCAGTACTTC
>TRBV5-1|TRBJ1-1|NA|NA
CASSLGGFTEAFF
TGCGCCAGCAGCTTGGGGGGCTTCACTGAAGCTTTCTTT
>TRBV7-2|TRBJ1-5|TRBD1|NA
CASSLGTGVGQPQHF
TGTGCCAGCAGCTTGGGGACAGGGGTGGGTCAGCCCCAGCATTTT
>TRBV7-9|TRBJ2-5|TRBD1|NA
CASSWGQGVQETQYF
TGTGCCAGCAGCTGGGGACAGGGGGTCCAAGAGACCCAGTACTTC
>TRBV7-2|TRBJ1-6|TRBD1|NA
CASSEGQGVTLHF
TGTGCCAGCTCCGAAGGTCAGGGGGTCACCCTCCACTTT
>TRBV27|TRBJ1-2|NA|NA
CASSSPTMTGNGGYTF
TGTGCCAGCAGTTCCCCGACAATGACGGGAAATGGCGGCTACACCTTC
>TRBV7-2|TRBJ1-1|NA|NA
CASRQTNTEAFF
TGTGCCAGCAGACAGACGAACACTGAAGCTTTCTTT
>TRBV18|TRBJ2-4|TRBD2|NA
CASSINSGRAENIQYF
TGTGCCAGCTCTATCAACAGCGGGAGGGCCGAAAACATTCAGTACTTC
>TRBV6-5|TRBJ1-2|NA|NA
CASRGGAPLSEGYTF
TGTGCCAGCAGGGGGGGGGCCCCCTTATCTGAGGGCTACACCTTC
>TRBV30|TRBJ1-6|NA|NA
CAWRELGGDRRDYNSPLHF
TGTGCCTGGAGGGAGCTAGGTGGAGACAGGCGAGATTATAATTCACCCCTCCACTTT
>TRBV29-1|TRBJ2-2|TRBD2|NA
CSGRGVAGAPNTGELFF
TGCAGCGGCAGGGGGGTAGCGGGAGCTCCGAACACCGGGGAGCTGTTTTTT
>TRBV7-2|TRBJ2-7|TRBD2|NA
CASSYQGLAGSYEQYF
TGTGCCAGCAGCTATCAAGGACTAGCGGGGTCCTACGAGCAGTACTTC
>TRBV6-1|TRBJ1-4|TRBD1|NA
CASSTGGAGEKLFF
TGTGCCAGCAGCACAGGGGGAGCCGGTGAAAAACTGTTTTTT
>TRBV7-9|TRBJ1-1|NA|few
CASSLGQAEAFF
TGTGCCAGCAGCTTAGGGCAGGCTGAAGCTTTCTTT
>TRBV4-3|TRBJ2-3|TRBD2|once
CASSQDGGGAPDTQYF
TGCGCCAGCAGCCAAGATGGCGGGGGGGCGCCAGATACGCAGTATTTT
>TRBV10-3|TRBJ1-1|TRBD1|NA
CATRDREPTEAFF
TGTGCCACACGGGACAGAGAGCCAACTGAAGCTTTCTTT
>TRBV7-2|TRBJ2-3|NA|NA
CASSLAQGGTDTQYF
TGTGCCAGCAGCTTAGCCCAAGGGGGCACAGATACGCAGTATTTT
>TRBV14|TRBJ1-4|NA|NA
CASSQNLGEKLFF
TGTGCCAGCAGCCAAAATCTGGGCGAAAAACTGTTTTTT
>TRBV7-9|TRBJ2-5|NA|NA
CASSLGASSETQYF
TGTGCCAGCAGCTTAGGGGCTAGCAGCGAGACCCAGTACTTC
>TRBV6-5|TRBJ2-1|NA|NA
CASSYLAEQFF
TGTGCCAGCAGTTACCTGGCTGAGCAGTTCTTC
>TRBV4-1|TRBJ2-5|NA|NA
CASSQGGPQETQYF
TGCGCCAGCAGCCAAGGAGGGCCGCAAGAGACCCAGTACTTC
>TRBV19|TRBJ2-1|TRBD2|NA
CASSPVLAGPYNEQFF
TGTGCCAGTAGCCCAGTCCTAGCGGGACCCTACAATGAGCAGTTCTTC
>TRBV4-1|TRBJ1-2|NA|NA
CASSQDPSSHIANYGYTF
TGCGCCAGCAGCCAAGATCCATCTTCCCACATCGCAAACTATGGCTACACCTTC
>TRBV10-3|TRBJ1-1|NA|once
CAINRGANTEAFF
TGTGCCATCAACCGGGGGGCGAACACTGAAGCTTTCTTT
>TRBV2|TRBJ2-5|NA|NA
CASKGPLRHPQETQYF
TGTGCCAGCAAGGGGCCGCTCCGACACCCTCAAGAGACCCAGTACTTC
>TRBV19|TRBJ2-7|TRBD1|few
CASSILGQGSYEQYF
TGTGCCAGTAGTATCCTGGGACAGGGATCCTACGAGCAGTACTTC
>TRBV5-6|TRBJ1-6|NA|NA
CASSLAEGTENSPLHF
TGTGCCAGCAGCTTGGCCGAGGGAACGGAGAATTCACCCCTCCACTTT